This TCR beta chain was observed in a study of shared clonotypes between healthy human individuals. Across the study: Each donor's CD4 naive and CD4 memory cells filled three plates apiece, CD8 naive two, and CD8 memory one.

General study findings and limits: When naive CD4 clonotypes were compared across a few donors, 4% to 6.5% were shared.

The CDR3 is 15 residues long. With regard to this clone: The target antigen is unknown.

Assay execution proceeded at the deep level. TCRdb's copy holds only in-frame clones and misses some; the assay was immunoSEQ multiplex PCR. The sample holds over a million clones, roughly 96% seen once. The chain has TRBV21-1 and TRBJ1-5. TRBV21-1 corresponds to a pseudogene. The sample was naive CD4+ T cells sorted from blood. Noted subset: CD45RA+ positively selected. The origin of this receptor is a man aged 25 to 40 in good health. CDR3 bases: TGTGCCAGCAGCTTCCTCGGGCAGGAGGTTCAGCCCCAGCATTTT. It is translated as CASSFLGQEVQPQHF.